This TCR beta chain was observed in a study of T cell repertoires in cytomegalovirus infection (dated by TCRdb to the late 2010s). Regarding the research as a whole: The peptide stimulations were aimed at well-studied HLA-B-restricted epitopes as well as recently identified HLA-C-restricted CMV epitopes, whose presentation resists viral immunomodulation. Donor HLA type was relevant to the analysis, because carriage of CMV infection together with the matching HLA type was indicated by public TCR beta signatures. Findings and caveats that apply to the study as a whole: The ex vivo response was dominated by HLA-C-restricted CMV-specific TCR beta clonotypes, and the single most frequent clonotype in two of eight donors was supplied by these HLA-C-restricted clonotypes. In both this cohort and an independent roughly 350-donor cohort, the cumulative frequency of public TCR beta family members distinguished carriers of CMV infection plus the relevant HLA type.

The sample's treatment or condition label is to be understood as: in vitro stimulation with specific CMV peptide epitopes to enrich CMV-specific T cells. This clonotype was seen more than once but under ten times. It lacks a known antigen. No per-base quality is available; no much larger clone lies one base away. The listed sequencing device is Illumina HiSeq 1500. TCRdb reprocessing: public reads trimmed at Q25 with fastp, clones called with MiXCR, in-frame beta chains kept. Every CDR3 protein is listed once, alongside the most common genes and DNA of its rows. The sample table lists hundreds of thousands of distinct CDR3 sequences, approximately 40% of them with a count of one. Around two fifths of the sample comes from the top ten. Taken from the germline V gene, the CDR1 and CDR2 loops are SGHTA and FQGNSA. V and J are truncated by 1 base and 4 bases respectively, leaving an intervening sequence of 13 bases. The CDR3 holds 16 amino acids from the cysteine to the phenylalanine. Solely the CDR3 DNA is kept, with 48 bases framed from the first base.

The TCR originated in a human donor in good health (CMV status not recorded). Some clones in this sample may be carry-over from other donors' samples. Specimen: cultured PBMCs, collected from culture after CMV antigen stimulation. This sequence uses TRBV7-2 and TRBJ1-4; the D gene is perhaps TRBD1, from 5 matching bases. The CDR3 corresponds to CASSLGPGQGNEKLFF. The DNA sequence is as follows: TGTGCCAGCAGCTTAGGCCCCGGGCAGGGTAATGAAAAACTGTTTTTT. The variable domain in full, with residues beyond the CDR3 obtained from the reference TRBV7-2 and TRBJ1-4 genes, is GAGVSQSPSNKVTEKGKDVELRCDPISGHTALYWYRQSLGQGLEFLIYFQGNSAPDKSGLPSDRFSAERTGGSVSTLTIQRTQQEDSAVYLCASSLGPGQGNEKLFFGSGTQLSVL.